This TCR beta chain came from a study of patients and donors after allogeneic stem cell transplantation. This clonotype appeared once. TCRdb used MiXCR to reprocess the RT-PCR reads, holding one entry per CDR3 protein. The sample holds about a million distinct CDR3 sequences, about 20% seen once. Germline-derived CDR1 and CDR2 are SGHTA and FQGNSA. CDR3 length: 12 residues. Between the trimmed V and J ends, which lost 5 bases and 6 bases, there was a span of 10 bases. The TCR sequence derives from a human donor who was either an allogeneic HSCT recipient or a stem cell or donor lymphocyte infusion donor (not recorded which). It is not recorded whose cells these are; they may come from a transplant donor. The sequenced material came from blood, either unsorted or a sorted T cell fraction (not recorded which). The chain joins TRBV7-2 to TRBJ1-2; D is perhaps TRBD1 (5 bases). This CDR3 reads CASSLRQNGYTF. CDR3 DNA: TGTGCCAGCAGCCTCCGACAGAATGGCTACACCTTC.